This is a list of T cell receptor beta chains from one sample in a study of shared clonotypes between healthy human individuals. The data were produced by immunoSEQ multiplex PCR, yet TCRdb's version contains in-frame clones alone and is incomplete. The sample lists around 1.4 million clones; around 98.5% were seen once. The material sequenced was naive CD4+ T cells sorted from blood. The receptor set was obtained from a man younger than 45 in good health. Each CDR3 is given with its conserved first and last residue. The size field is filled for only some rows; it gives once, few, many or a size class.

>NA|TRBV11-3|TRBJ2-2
CASSLPSGNSDGELFF
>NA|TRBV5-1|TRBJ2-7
CASSWGLADAYEQYF
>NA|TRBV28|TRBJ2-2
CASSLTGGTGELFF
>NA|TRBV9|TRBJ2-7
CASSVGTGDEQYF
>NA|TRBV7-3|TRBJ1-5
CASSPDRNQPQHF
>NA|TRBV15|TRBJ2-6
CATSPPRAGANVLTF
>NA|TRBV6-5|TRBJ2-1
CASKGTKYNEQFF
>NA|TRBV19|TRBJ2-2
CASSALRERGTGELFF
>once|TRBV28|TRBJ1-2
CASSPADLMAYGYTF
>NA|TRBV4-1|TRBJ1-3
CASSQVTGPPGNTIYF
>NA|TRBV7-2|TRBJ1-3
CASSFGTHSGNTIYF
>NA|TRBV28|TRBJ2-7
CASSLGTVYEQYF
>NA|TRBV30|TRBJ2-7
CAWSVFGMADQYEQYF
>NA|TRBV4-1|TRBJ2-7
CASSQGGQGIHEQYF
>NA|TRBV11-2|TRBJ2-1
CASSPRQGFSYNEQFF
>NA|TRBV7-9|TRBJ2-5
CASSSGGLLQETQYF
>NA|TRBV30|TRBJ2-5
CAWSGDRAGETQYF
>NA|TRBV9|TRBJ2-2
CASSVVGAGLTGELFF
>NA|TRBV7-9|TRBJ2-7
CASSFASSGKDYEQYF
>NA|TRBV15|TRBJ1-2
CATSPRSNYGYTF
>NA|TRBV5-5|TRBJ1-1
CASSPRGPPGYTEAFF
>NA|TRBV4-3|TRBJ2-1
CASSQEGTRDTYNEQFF
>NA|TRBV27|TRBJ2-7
CASKKGGTSYEQYF
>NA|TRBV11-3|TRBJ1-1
CASSLRGNTEAFF
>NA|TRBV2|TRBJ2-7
CASSALAGGPYEQYF
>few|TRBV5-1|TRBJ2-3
CASSSGTLTDTQYF
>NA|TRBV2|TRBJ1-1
CAGQQTGVTEAFF
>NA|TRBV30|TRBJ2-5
CAWTSGRALETQYF
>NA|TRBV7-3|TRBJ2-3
CASSLSEDTQYF
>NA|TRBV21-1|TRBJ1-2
CASSKETDYGYTF
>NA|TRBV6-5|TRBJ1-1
CASSRRGGVNTEAFF
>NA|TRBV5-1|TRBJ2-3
CASSTGQRGDTQYF
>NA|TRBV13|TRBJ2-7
CASSRTGSSYEQYF
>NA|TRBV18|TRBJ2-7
CASSPQAHDEQYF
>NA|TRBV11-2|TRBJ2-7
CASSLVRDSIYEQYF
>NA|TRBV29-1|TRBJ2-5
CSVKKGTQYF
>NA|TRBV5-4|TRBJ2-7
CASSPQGPGGEQYF
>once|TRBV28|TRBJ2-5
CASSLTGSKETQYF